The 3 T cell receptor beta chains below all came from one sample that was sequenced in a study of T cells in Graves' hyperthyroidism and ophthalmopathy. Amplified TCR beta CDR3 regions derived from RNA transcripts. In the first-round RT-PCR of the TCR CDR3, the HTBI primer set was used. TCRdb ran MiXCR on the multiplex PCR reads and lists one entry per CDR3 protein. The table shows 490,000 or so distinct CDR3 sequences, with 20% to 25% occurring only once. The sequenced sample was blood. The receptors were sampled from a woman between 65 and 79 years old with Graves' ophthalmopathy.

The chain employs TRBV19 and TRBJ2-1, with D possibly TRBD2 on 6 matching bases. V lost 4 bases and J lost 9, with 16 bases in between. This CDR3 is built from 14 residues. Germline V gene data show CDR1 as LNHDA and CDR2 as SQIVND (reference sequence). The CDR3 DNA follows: TGTGCCAGTAGTAGGATTGGAGGGAGGAGTGAGCAGTTCTTC. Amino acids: CASSRIGGRSEQFF.

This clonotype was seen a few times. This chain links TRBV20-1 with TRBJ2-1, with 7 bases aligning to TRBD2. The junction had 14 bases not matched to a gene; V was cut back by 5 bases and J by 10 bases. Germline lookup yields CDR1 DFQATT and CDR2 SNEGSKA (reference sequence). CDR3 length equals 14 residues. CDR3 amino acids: CSAGSGDSRDEQFF. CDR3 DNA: TGCAGTGCTGGAAGCGGGGACTCCCGAGACGAGCAGTTCTTC.

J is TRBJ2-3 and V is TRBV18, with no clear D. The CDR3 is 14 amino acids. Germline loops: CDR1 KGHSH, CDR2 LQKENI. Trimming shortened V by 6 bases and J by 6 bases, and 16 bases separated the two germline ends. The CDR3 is CASSDQQMRDTQYF. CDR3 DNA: TGTGCCAGCTCTGACCAGCAGATGCGGGATACGCAGTATTTT.